This T cell receptor beta chain was retrieved from a study of post-analysis software for immune sequencing data. Researchers reported that TCR beta cDNA libraries carried unique molecular identifiers. TCRdb fed the PCR reads into MiXCR, producing one record per CDR3 protein. Of roughly 150,000 distinct CDR3 sequences in the sample, 35% to 40% were seen once. This material consisted of blood, taken after autologous hematopoietic stem cell transplantation. This receptor was obtained from a girl aged 5 to 17 with multiple sclerosis.

As DNA, the CDR3 is TGTGCCACCAGTGACCAGGACGGTTTGATAACAGATACGCAGTATTTT. It specifies CATSDQDGLITDTQYF. The chain employs TRBV24-1 and TRBJ2-3; no firm D call. V was pared by 4 bases and J by 3 bases, with 16 bases between. The CDR3 loop spans 16 amino acids. The germline CDR1 and CDR2 sequences are KGHDR and SFDVKD.